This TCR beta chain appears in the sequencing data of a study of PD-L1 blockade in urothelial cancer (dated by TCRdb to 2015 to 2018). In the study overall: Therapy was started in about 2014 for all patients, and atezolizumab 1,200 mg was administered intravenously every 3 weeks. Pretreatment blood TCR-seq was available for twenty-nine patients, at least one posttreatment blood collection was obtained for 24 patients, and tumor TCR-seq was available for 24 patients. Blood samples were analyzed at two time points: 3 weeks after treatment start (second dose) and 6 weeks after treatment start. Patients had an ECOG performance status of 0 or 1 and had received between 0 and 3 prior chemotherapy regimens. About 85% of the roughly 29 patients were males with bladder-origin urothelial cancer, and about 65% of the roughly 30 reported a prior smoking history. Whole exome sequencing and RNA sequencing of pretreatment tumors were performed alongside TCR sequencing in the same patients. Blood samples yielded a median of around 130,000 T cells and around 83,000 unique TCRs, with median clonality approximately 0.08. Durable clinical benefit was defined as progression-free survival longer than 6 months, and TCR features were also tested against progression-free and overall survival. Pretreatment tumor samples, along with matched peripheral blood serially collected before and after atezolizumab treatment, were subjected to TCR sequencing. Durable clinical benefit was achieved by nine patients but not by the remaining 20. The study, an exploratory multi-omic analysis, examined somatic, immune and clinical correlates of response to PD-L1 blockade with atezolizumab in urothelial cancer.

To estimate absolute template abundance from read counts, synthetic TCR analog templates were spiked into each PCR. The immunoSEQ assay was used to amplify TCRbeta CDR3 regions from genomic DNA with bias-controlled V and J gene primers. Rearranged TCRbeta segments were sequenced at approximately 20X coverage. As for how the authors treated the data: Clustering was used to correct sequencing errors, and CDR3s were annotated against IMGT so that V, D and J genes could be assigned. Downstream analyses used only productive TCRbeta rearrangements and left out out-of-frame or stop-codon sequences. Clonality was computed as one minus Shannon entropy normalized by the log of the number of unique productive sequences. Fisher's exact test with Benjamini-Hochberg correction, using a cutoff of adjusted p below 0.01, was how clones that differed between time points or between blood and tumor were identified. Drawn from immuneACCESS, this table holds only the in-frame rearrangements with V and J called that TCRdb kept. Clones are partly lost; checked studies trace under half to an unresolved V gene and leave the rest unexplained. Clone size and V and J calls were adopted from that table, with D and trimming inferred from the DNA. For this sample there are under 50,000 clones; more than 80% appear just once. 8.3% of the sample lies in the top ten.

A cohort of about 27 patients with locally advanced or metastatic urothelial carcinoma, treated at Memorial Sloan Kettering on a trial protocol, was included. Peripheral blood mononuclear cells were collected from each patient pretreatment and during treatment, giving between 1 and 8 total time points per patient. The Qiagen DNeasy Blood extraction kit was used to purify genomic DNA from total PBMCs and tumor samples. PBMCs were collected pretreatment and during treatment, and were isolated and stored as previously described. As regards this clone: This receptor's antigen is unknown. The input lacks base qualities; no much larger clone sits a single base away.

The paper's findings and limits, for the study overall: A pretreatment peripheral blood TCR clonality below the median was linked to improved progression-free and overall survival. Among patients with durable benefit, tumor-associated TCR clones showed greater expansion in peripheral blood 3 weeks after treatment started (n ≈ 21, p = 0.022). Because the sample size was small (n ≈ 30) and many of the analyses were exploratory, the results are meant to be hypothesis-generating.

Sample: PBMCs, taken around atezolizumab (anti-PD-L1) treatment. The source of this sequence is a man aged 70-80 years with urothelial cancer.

The CDR3 protein: CASSQDGTSNQPQHF. Read as DNA, the sequence is TGCGCCAGCAGCCAAGATGGCACCAGCAATCAGCCCCAGCATTTT. The receptor chain draws on TRBV4-1 and TRBJ1-5; the D gene lacks a confident call. CDR1 MGHRA and CDR2 YSYEKL were looked up in the germline V gene. The CDR3 contains 15 residues, cysteine and phenylalanine counted. The entry retains the CDR3 DNA only, 45 bases that are in frame from base 1. The V end loses 0 bases and the J end loses 1 base, and a stretch of 7 bases separates them.